This T cell receptor beta chain came from a study of control samples from healthy donors and cancer patients. CDR3 length equals 15 residues. V was cut by 2 bases and J by 3 bases, with 9 bases left in between. The V gene's germline CDR1 is KGHDR and CDR2 SFDVKD. The protocol was immunoSEQ multiplex PCR, while the TCRdb copy is restricted to in-frame clones and leaves out a portion. The profile shows under 90,000 clones, around 94% of them singletons. The rearrangement joins TRBV24-1 to TRBJ2-2; possible D gene TRBD2, 5 bases. Sequencing was performed on blood. This TCR was recovered from a woman aged 55-70 years in good health. In DNA, the CDR3 is TGTGCCACCAGTGATTATTGGACTGACACCGGGGAGCTGTTTTTT. Protein product: CATSDYWTDTGELFF.